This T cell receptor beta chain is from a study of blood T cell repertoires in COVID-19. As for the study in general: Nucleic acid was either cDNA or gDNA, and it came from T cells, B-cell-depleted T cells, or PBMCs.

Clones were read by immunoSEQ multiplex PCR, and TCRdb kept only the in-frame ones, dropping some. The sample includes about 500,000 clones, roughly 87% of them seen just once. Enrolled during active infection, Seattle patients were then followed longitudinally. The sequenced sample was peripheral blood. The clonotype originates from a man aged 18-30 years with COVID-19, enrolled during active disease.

For the CDR3, the DNA is TGTGCCAGCAGCTTGACGCAGGGGCGGGGGGTCGGCACTGAAGCTTTCTTT. It specifies CASSLTQGRGVGTEAFF. V gene TRBV5-4 combines with J gene TRBJ1-1, with D tentatively TRBD1 (6 bases). V gave up 1 base and J gave up 4 bases, with 20 bases separating them. There are 17 residues in the CDR3. Germline V gene sequence: CDR1 SGHNT, CDR2 YYREEE (reference sequence). The variable domain in full, with the rest retrieved from reference TRBV5-4 and TRBJ1-1, is ETGVTQSPTHLIKTRGQQVTLRCSSQSGHNTVSWYQQALGQGPQFIFQYYREEENGRGNFPPRFSGLQFPNYSSELNVNALELDDSALYLCASSLTQGRGVGTEAFFGQGTRLTVV.